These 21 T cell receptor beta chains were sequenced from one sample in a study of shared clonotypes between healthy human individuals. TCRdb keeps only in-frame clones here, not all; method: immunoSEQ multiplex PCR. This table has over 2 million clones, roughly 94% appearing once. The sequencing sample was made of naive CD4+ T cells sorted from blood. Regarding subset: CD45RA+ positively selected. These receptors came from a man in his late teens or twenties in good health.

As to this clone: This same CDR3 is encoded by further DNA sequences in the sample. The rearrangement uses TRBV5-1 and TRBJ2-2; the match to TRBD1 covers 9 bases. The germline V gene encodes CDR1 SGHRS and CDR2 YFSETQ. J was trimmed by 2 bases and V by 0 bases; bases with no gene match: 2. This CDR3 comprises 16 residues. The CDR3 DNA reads TGCGCCAGCAGCTTGGACAGGGGGCTAAACACCGGGGAGCTGTTTTTT. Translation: CASSLDRGLNTGELFF. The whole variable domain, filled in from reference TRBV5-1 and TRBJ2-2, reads KAGVTQTPRYLIKTRGQQVTLSCSPISGHRSVSWYQQTPGQGLQFLFEYFSETQRNKGNFPGRFSGRQFSNSRSEMNVSTLELGDSALYLCASSLDRGLNTGELFFGEGSRLTVL.

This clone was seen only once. The CDR3 spells CASSVSGHLNTGELFF. For the CDR3, the DNA is TGTGCCAGCAGCGTTTCGGGACACCTGAACACCGGGGAGCTGTTTTTT. This rearrangement joins TRBV9 to TRBJ2-2; D might be TRBD1 (6 bases). The ends were cut back, 2 bases at V and 1 base at J, with 12 bases in the middle. The CDR3 length is 16 residues. Germline V lookup: CDR1 SGDLS, CDR2 YYNGEE.

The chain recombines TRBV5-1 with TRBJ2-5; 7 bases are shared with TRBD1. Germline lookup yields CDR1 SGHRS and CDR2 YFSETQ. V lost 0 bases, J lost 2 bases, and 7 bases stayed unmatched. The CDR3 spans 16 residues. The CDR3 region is CASSLVPDRVQETQYF. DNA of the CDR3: TGCGCCAGCAGCTTGGTCCCCGACAGGGTACAAGAGACCCAGTACTTC.

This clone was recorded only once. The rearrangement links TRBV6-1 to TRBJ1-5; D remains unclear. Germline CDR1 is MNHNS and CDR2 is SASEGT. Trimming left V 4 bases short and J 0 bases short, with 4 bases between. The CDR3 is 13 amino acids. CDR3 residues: CASSAASNQPQHF. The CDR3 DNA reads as TGTGCCAGCAGTGCGGCTAGCAATCAGCCCCAGCATTTT.

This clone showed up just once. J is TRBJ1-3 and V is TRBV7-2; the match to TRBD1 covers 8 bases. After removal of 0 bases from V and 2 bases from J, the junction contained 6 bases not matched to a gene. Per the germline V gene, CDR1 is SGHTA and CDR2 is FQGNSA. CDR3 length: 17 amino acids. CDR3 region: CASSLAVQGAAGNTIYF. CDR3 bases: TGTGCCAGCAGCTTAGCCGTCCAGGGGGCAGCTGGAAACACCATATATTTT.

CDR3 sequence reads: CAISDRGTSNQPQHF. DNA of the CDR3: TGTGCCATCAGTGACAGGGGGACAAGCAATCAGCCCCAGCATTTT. The chain links TRBV10-3 to TRBJ1-5, with TRBD1 matching 7 bases. The trim removed 3 bases at V and 1 base at J, leaving 3 bases unmatched. This CDR3 is 15 amino acids long. CDR1 is ENHRY and CDR2 is SYGVKD in the germline V gene.

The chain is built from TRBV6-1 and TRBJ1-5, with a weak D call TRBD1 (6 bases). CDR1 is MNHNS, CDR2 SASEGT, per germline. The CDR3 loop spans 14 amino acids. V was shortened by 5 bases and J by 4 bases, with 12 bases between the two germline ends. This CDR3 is CASSPGQRNQPQHF. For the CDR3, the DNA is TGTGCCAGCAGTCCCGGACAGCGTAATCAGCCCCAGCATTTT.

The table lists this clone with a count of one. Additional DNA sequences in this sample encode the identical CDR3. The CDR3 spells CASSLDTSPLHF. Here the CDR3 DNA reads TGTGCCAGCAGCTTGGATACTTCCCCCCTCCACTTT. This chain connects TRBV5-4 to TRBJ1-6; D unclear. Germline V gene lookup returns CDR1 SGHNT and CDR2 YYREEE (reference sequence). The CDR3 has 12 residues. The V gene lost 0 bases and the J gene lost 13 bases, with 8 bases spanning the gap.

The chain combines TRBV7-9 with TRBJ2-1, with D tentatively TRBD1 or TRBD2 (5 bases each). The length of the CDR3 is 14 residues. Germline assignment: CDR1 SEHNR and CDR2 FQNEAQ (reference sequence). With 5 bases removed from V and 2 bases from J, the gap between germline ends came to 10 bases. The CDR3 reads CASSLQGPYNEQFF. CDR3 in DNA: TGTGCCAGCAGCCTGCAGGGACCCTACAATGAGCAGTTCTTC.

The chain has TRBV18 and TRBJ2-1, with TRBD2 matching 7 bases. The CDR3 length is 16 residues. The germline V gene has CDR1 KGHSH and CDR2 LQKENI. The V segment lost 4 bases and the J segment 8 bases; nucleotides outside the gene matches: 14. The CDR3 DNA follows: TGTGCCAGCTCACAATTGGCGGGGGTCCCTGGGGATGAGCAGTTCTTC. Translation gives CASSQLAGVPGDEQFF.

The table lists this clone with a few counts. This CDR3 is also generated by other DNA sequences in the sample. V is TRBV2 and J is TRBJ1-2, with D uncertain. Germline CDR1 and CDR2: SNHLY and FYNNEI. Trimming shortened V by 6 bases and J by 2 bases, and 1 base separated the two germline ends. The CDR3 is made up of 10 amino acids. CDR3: CASRNYGYTF. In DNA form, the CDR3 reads TGTGCCAGCAGGAACTATGGCTACACCTTC.

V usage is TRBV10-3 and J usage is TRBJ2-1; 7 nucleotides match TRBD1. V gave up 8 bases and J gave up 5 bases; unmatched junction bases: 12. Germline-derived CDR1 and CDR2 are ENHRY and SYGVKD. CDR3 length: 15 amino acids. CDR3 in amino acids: CAILSPGQHNNEQFF. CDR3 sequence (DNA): TGTGCCATCCTCTCCCCGGGACAGCACAACAATGAGCAGTTCTTC.

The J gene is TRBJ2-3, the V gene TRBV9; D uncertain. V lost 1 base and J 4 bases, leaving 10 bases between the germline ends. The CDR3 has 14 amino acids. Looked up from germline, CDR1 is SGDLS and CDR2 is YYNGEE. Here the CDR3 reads CASSVSDGADTQYF. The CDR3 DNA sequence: TGTGCCAGCAGCGTAAGCGATGGGGCAGATACGCAGTATTTT.

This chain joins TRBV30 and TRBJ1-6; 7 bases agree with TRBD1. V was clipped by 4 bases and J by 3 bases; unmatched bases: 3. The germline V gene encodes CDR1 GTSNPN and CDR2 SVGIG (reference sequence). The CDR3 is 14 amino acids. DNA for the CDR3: TGTGCCTGGACAGGGGGTTTCTATAATTCACCCCTCCACTTT. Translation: CAWTGGFYNSPLHF.

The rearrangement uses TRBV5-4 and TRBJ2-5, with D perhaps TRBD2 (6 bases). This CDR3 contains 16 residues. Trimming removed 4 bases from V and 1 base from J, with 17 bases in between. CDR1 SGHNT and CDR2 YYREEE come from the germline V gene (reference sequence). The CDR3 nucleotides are TGTGCCAGCAGCCGCCGCTCTGCGGGAAGCCAAGAGACCCAGTACTTC. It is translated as CASSRRSAGSQETQYF.

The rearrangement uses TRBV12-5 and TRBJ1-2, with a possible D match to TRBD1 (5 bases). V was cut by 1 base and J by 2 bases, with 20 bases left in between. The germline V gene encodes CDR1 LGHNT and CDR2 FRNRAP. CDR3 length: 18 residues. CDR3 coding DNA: TGTGCTAGTGGTTTGGAGAACAGGCCCGGGGCCACCAACTATGGCTACACCTTC. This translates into CASGLENRPGATNYGYTF.

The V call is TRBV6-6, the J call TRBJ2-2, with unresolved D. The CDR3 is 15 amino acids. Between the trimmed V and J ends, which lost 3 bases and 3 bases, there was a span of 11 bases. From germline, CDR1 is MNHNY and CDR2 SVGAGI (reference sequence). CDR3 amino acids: CASSYGPFYTGELFF. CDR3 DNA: TGTGCCAGCAGTTATGGTCCCTTTTACACCGGGGAGCTGTTTTTT.

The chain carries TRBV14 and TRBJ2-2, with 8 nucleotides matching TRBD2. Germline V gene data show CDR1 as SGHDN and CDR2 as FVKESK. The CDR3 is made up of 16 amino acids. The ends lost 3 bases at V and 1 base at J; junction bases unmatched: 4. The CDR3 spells CASSQLSGGNTGELFF. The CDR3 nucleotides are TGTGCCAGCAGCCAGTTAAGCGGGGGGAACACCGGGGAGCTGTTTTTT.

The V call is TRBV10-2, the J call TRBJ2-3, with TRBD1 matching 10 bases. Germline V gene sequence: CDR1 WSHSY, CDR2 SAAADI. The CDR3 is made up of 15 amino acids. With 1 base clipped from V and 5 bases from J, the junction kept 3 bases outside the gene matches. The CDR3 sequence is CASSELGQGLDTQYF. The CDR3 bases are TGCGCCAGCAGTGAGTTGGGACAGGGGTTAGATACGCAGTATTTT.

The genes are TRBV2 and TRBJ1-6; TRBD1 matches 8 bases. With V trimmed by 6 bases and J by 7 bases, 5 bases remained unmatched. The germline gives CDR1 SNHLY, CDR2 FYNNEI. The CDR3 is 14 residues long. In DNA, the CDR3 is TGTGCCAGCAGAGGGACAGGCGGCAATTCACCCCTCCACTTT. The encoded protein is CASRGTGGNSPLHF.

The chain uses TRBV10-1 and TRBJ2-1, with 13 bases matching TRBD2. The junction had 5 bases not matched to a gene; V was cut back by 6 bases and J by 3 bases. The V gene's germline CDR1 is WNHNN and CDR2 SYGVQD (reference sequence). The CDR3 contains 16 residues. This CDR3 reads CASSPTSGGSYNEQFF. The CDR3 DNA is TGCGCCAGCAGCCCGACTAGCGGGGGGAGCTACAATGAGCAGTTCTTC.